This T cell receptor (beta chain) was captured in a study of cytomegalovirus exposure and HLA in healthy donors. Whole-study context: HLA-typed donors were the source of tens of millions of unique TCRs, which an early data release held. Clustering assigned 81% of the approximately 400 genotyped donors to the Caucasian-associated ancestry cluster. Study-wide results and limits: Reported performance of the classifier showed diagnosis of cytomegalovirus status with high specificity and sensitivity. Most of the TCR beta V segments (in an earlier analysis) were productive either about 87% or about 30% of the time.

PCR was performed using 60 Vbeta and 13 Jbeta primers. Profiling relied on immunoSEQ multiplex PCR, and the TCRdb table lists in-frame clones only, not all of them. Of over 200,000 clones listed, over 65% were seen once; the top ten hold around 2.8%. This CDR3 region has 17 residues. Trimming cost V 3 bases and J 8 bases; bases outside gene matches: 18. Germline V gene data show CDR1 as LNHDA and CDR2 as SQIVND (reference sequence). With regard to this clone: The antigen is unknown.

The sequencing sample was made of PBMCs. The chain has TRBV19 and TRBJ1-2, with 7 positions matching TRBD1. This sequence originates from a woman aged 55 to 70 in good health and CMV-seropositive. In nucleotides, the CDR3 is TGTGCCAGTAGTATCGGAACCTTGGAAACAGGGGTATTAGGCTACACCTTC. Amino acids: CASSIGTLETGVLGYTF.